The sequence of this T cell receptor beta chain was determined in a study of T cell repertoires in ileal Crohn's disease. Time point in this sample: neoterminal ileum biopsy at postoperative endoscopy, about 6 months after surgery. The assay was immunoSEQ multiplex PCR, and TCRdb's table has in-frame clones only and misses some. The profile shows more than 10,000 clones, roughly 80% of them singletons. This CDR3 is 14 amino acids long. CDR1 and CDR2 (germline): MNHEY, SVGAGI. Unmatched junction bases numbered 4, after V lost 5 bases and J lost 4 bases. This receptor was obtained from an adult with Crohn's disease. Sequenced input: ileal tissue. The chain carries TRBV6-5 and TRBJ1-1; 10 bases agree with TRBD1. Here the CDR3 DNA reads TGTGCCAGCAGTGTGCGGACAGGGGGCACTGAAGCTTTCTTT. Its translation is CASSVRTGGTEAFF.